This T cell receptor beta chain comes out of a study of T cell repertoires in cytomegalovirus infection (dated by TCRdb to about 2019). About the investigation overall: Donor HLA type was relevant to the analysis, because carriage of CMV infection together with the matching HLA type was indicated by public TCR beta signatures. Overall study results and their limits: In the ex vivo response, HLA-C-restricted CMV-specific TCR beta clonotypes were dominant, and in two of eight donors the single most frequent clonotype came from this HLA-C-restricted group. Carriers of CMV infection plus the relevant HLA type were discriminated by the cumulative frequency of public TCR beta family members in the study cohort and in an independent roughly 350-donor cohort.

To note about this clonotype: The target of this receptor is not known. Base-call qualities are not available, and no considerably larger clone is one nucleotide away.

TCRdb lists the instrument as Illumina HiSeq 1500. Through fastp at Q25 and MiXCR, TCRdb rebuilt clones from the public reads, retaining in-frame beta chains. Entries are consolidated by CDR3 protein sequence, retaining the most common genes and DNA. Present in this sample are about 190,000 distinct CDR3 sequences, roughly 27% of which were seen just once. Clones ranked in the top ten supply 30% to 40% of the sample. V and J are truncated by 7 bases and 0 bases respectively, leaving an intervening sequence of 13 bases. Spanning cysteine to phenylalanine, the CDR3 consists of 15 amino acids. The retained sequence is limited to the CDR3, 45 bases, with the frame set at the first base. The germline V gene gives CDR1 as SGHTA and CDR2 as FQGTGA.

This chain joins TRBV7-3 to TRBJ2-1, with no reliable assignment of the D segment. What was sequenced was PBMCs. This clonotype originated in a human donor in good health (CMV status not recorded). Some clones in this sample may be carry-over from other donors' samples. The CDR3: CASTSLAASYNEQFF. The DNA sequence follows: TGTGCCAGCACCTCGCTGGCGGCCTCCTACAATGAGCAGTTCTTC.